The 21 T cell receptor beta chains in this list originate from one sample, sequenced in a study of T cell repertoires in aging, cancer and after chemotherapy. Amplification of TCR beta used genomic DNA extracted from peripheral blood. Multiplex touch-down PCR with TRB-A/B primers amplified rearranged V-D-J TRB sequences. TCRdb fed the multiplex PCR reads into MiXCR, producing one record per CDR3 protein. Here the sample spans under 4,500 distinct CDR3 sequences, roughly 26% being singletons. The sequencing input was blood. The receptor set was obtained from a human donor with a solid tumor.

This clonotype is labeled medium-sized (0.01 to 0.1%). The chain is built from TRBV12-3 or TRBV12-4 and TRBJ2-2, with TRBD1 identical over 8 bases. Trimming took 7 bases from V and 7 from J; bases not matched to a gene: 8. The CDR3 sequence is 14 residues long. This CDR3 is CASTKTGVVGELFF. As DNA, the CDR3 is TGTGCCAGCACCAAGACAGGGGTTGTCGGGGAGCTGTTTTTT.

CDR3 amino acids: CASSQDFISNQPQHF. Here the CDR3 DNA reads TGCGCCAGCAGCCAAGATTTTATAAGCAATCAGCCCCAGCATTTT. The rearrangement links TRBV4-1 to TRBJ1-5; D remains ambiguous. Between the trimmed V and J ends, which lost 0 bases and 1 base, there was a span of 7 bases. The CDR3 runs 15 residues. CDR1 is MGHRA and CDR2 is YSYEKL in the germline V gene.

The sample holds a few counts of this clonotype. The J gene is TRBJ2-3, the V gene TRBV7-9; TRBD1 aligns across 7 bases. Germline CDR1 SEHNR, CDR2 FQNEAQ (reference sequence). V lost 5 bases and J lost 10; bases outside the gene matches: 21. The CDR3 is made up of 17 amino acids. CDR3 DNA: TGTGCCAGCAGCCCCGTGTCAGGGGGAAGGGATCGCAGGGCGCAGTATTTT. It translates to CASSPVSGGRDRRAQYF. Full variable domain (missing parts from reference TRBV7-9 and TRBJ2-3): DTGVSQNPRHKITKRGQNVTFRCDPISEHNRLYWYRQTLGQGPEFLTYFQNEAQLEKSRLLSDRFSAERPKGSFSTLEIQRTEQGDSAMYLCASSPVSGGRDRRAQYFGPGTRLTVL.

The rearrangement joins TRBV5-1 to TRBJ2-2, with TRBD2 matching over 9 bases. Trimming took 3 bases from V and 2 from J; bases not matched to a gene: 2. Germline CDR1 SGHRS, CDR2 YFSETQ. The CDR3 is 15 residues long. CDR3 nucleotide sequence: TGCGCCAGCAGCTCAGGGACTAGCAACACCGGGGAGCTGTTTTTT. Its protein product is CASSSGTSNTGELFF.

The chain is built from TRBV6-5 and TRBJ1-2; 10 positions agree with TRBD1. Germline loops: CDR1 MNHEY, CDR2 SVGAGI. The junction had 8 bases not matched to a gene; V was cut back by 5 bases and J by 8 bases. The CDR3 covers 14 residues. CDR3 sequence: CASSTTWTGGGYTF. The CDR3 nucleotides read TGTGCCAGCAGTACTACCTGGACAGGGGGAGGCTACACCTTC.

The chain uses TRBV20-1 and TRBJ2-1; D is uncertain. Trimming stripped 3 bases from V and 3 bases from J, with 12 bases between. The germline gives CDR1 DFQATT, CDR2 SNEGSKA (reference sequence). This CDR3 spans 14 amino acids. CDR3 sequence reads: CSASRLGNYNEQFF. The CDR3 region has the DNA TGCAGTGCTAGTCGCCTGGGCAACTACAATGAGCAGTTCTTC.

This clonotype is medium-sized within its sample. This chain uses TRBV30 with TRBJ1-1; no definite D call. Germline V gene data show CDR1 as GTSNPN and CDR2 as SVGIG (reference sequence). V was cut by 0 bases and J by 5 bases, with 10 bases left in between. The CDR3 has 13 amino acids. CDR3 in amino acids: CAWSVLGKTEAFF. In DNA form, the CDR3 reads TGTGCCTGGAGTGTACTAGGTAAAACTGAAGCTTTCTTT.

The chain carries TRBV2 and TRBJ2-3, with 7 bases lining up with TRBD2. V was pared by 10 bases and J by 3 bases, with 13 bases of the junction left unmatched. The CDR3 sequence is 15 residues long. Germline loops: CDR1 SNHLY, CDR2 FYNNEI. CDR3 sequence: CANPRVRESTDTQYF. CDR3 in DNA: TGTGCCAACCCCCGGGTGCGGGAGTCAACAGATACGCAGTATTTT.

This clonotype has just a few counts. This chain uses TRBV28 with TRBJ1-6; TRBD1 matches 8 bases. J was trimmed by 0 bases and V by 7 bases; bases with no gene match: 14. From germline, CDR1 is MDHEN and CDR2 SYDVKM. The CDR3 length is 19 residues. The chain's CDR3 is CASNSGTGYFHSYNSPLHF. The CDR3 nucleotides are TGTGCCAGCAACTCCGGGACAGGCTATTTTCACTCCTATAATTCACCCCTCCACTTT.

This sequence joins TRBV10-1 and TRBJ2-7, with 7 nucleotides matching TRBD1. Germline V CDR1 and CDR2: WNHNN, SYGVQD (reference sequence). Germline trimming cut 3 bases from V and 9 bases from J; bases unmatched to any gene: 11. CDR3 length equals 14 residues. This CDR3 is CASSESDRSEGQYF. CDR3 DNA: TGCGCCAGCAGTGAATCGGACAGGTCCGAAGGGCAGTACTTC.

This clonotype is medium-sized by share. The chain is built from TRBV6-6 and TRBJ2-1, with 7 bases matching TRBD1. Germline assignment: CDR1 MNHNY and CDR2 SVGAGI (reference sequence). The CDR3 contains 14 residues. V lost 4 bases and J lost 4; bases outside the gene matches: 4. The CDR3 DNA follows: TGTGCCAGCAGTTCTGGACAGGCTTACAATGAGCAGTTCTTC. This encodes CASSSGQAYNEQFF.

In regard to this clonotype: One base away lies a much larger clone, so this may be a sequencing read error. The chain employs TRBV18 and TRBJ2-7, with D possibly TRBD1 on 6 matching bases. Germline loops: CDR1 KGHSH, CDR2 LQKENI. CDR3 length equals 16 residues. CDR3 bases: TGTGCCAGCTCACCGTTCCTGGACAGAAACTCCTACGAGCAGCACTTC. Protein product: CASSPFLDRNSYEQHF.

The chain has TRBV12-3 or TRBV12-4 and TRBJ1-3, with a weak D call TRBD1 (6 bases). Trimming cost V 3 bases and J 3 bases, with 9 bases left between them. The CDR3 is 14 residues long. CDR3 protein: CASSLDSSGNTIYF. Here the CDR3 DNA reads TGTGCCAGCAGTTTGGACAGTAGTGGAAACACCATATATTTT.

This clonotype was seen just once. CDR3 DNA sequence: TGCAGCGTGGTGACTAGCAAGAAGTTCTACGAGCAGTACTTC. Translated, it gives CSVVTSKKFYEQYF. The rearrangement links TRBV29-1 to TRBJ2-7, with TRBD2 matching 7 bases. The CDR3 runs to 14 residues. V shed 6 bases and J 3 bases; nucleotides not matched to a gene: 11. Germline V lookup: CDR1 SQVTM, CDR2 ANQGSEA.

The table lists this clonotype with a few counts. The rearrangement uses TRBV7-9 and TRBJ2-2; no firm D call. Trimming stripped 3 bases from V and 7 bases from J, with 15 bases between. The V gene's germline CDR1 is SEHNR and CDR2 FQNEAQ (reference sequence). CDR3 size: 15 residues. The DNA for the CDR3 is TGTGCCAGCAGCTTCTGGCTAGAAGTAGACGGGGAGCTGTTTTTT. Its protein product is CASSFWLEVDGELFF.

By share, this clonotype ranks as medium-sized. The chain joins TRBV19 to TRBJ2-7; perhaps TRBD1 as D (6 bases). The ends were cut back, 9 bases at V and 3 bases at J, with 12 bases in the middle. Germline V gene data show CDR1 as LNHDA and CDR2 as SQIVND (reference sequence). This CDR3 spans 12 amino acids. This CDR3 reads CASMGAFYEQYF. The CDR3 region has the DNA TGTGCCAGCATGGGGGCCTTCTACGAGCAGTACTTC.

This clonotype was detected a few times. CDR3 loop: CASRSNYQETQYF. The CDR3 nucleotides read TGTGCCAGCAGATCCAATTACCAAGAGACCCAGTACTTC. This rearrangement joins TRBV5-4 to TRBJ2-5; D is unresolved. V was shortened by 5 bases and J by 0 bases, with 8 bases between the two germline ends. The V gene's germline CDR1 is SGHNT and CDR2 YYREEE (reference sequence). This CDR3 is 13 amino acids long.

This clonotype is medium-sized within its sample. The chain carries TRBV19 and TRBJ2-4, with TRBD2 matching 7 bases. The CDR3 covers 16 residues. Per germline, CDR1 LNHDA and CDR2 SQIVND (reference sequence). The J segment lost 3 bases and the V segment lost 2 bases, leaving 7 bases of the junction unmatched. CDR3 sequence (DNA): TGTGCCAGTAGTATAAGGGAATGGGGGGGCAAAAACATTCAGTACTTC. This translates into CASSIREWGGKNIQYF.

The chain uses TRBV10-3 and TRBJ1-5; D call uncertain. This CDR3 has 15 residues. Trimming pared 4 bases from V and 3 bases from J, leaving 13 bases between. Germline lookup yields CDR1 ENHRY and CDR2 SYGVKD. Here the CDR3 DNA reads TGTGCCATCAGTGGGACGGATCAGGTCAATCAGCCCCAGCATTTT. Its protein product is CAISGTDQVNQPQHF.

By share, this clonotype counts as medium-sized. V is TRBV12-3 or TRBV12-4 and J is TRBJ2-2; D is ambiguous. This CDR3 contains 11 residues. With 5 bases removed from V and 7 bases from J, the gap between germline ends came to 5 bases. The CDR3 nucleotides are TGTGCCAGCAGTCGAATCGGGGAGCTGTTTTTT. This sequence encodes CASSRIGELFF.

This clonotype is classed as medium-sized. The gene calls are TRBV19 and TRBJ2-4; possible D gene TRBD1, 5 bases. Germline CDR1 is LNHDA and CDR2 is SQIVND (reference sequence). V lost 1 base and J 0 bases, leaving 10 bases between the germline ends. The CDR3 extends over 16 amino acids. CDR3 region: CASSIGRGLAKNIQYF. DNA of the CDR3: TGTGCCAGTAGTATAGGTAGGGGCTTAGCCAAAAACATTCAGTACTTC.